The 9 T cell receptor beta chains presented below share a single source sample, sequenced in a study of T-cell reconstitution after alpha-beta-depleted transplantation in children. Preparation of the TCRbeta library was carried out with unique molecular identifiers. TCRdb analysed the PCR reads with MiXCR anew, one entry per CDR3 protein. The repertoire holds almost 500,000 distinct CDR3 sequences, approximately 12% seen once, with approximately 5.4% in the top ten. The sample was PBMCs from the stem cell graft donor, taken from the stem cell graft. These receptors were obtained from a human donor who donated a stem cell graft to a child with combined immunodeficiency.

The J gene is TRBJ1-1, the V gene TRBV20-1; no clear D. CDR3 length: 13 amino acids. V was pared by 3 bases and J by 1 base, with 9 bases between. The germline V gene encodes CDR1 DFQATT and CDR2 SNEGSKA (reference sequence). The CDR3 protein is CSARAGWNTEAFF. The CDR3 nucleotides read TGCAGTGCTAGGGCAGGATGGAACACTGAAGCTTTCTTT.

The chain couples TRBV12-3 or TRBV12-4 to TRBJ2-2; D gene uncertain. The CDR3 runs to 16 residues. V lost 2 bases and J lost 1, with 11 bases in between. The CDR3 here is CASSLSVAWNTGELFF. The CDR3 DNA sequence: TGTGCCAGCAGTTTATCGGTGGCGTGGAACACCGGGGAGCTGTTTTTT.

The gene calls are TRBV7-9 and TRBJ1-6, with D possibly matching TRBD1 (6 bases). Germline loops: CDR1 SEHNR, CDR2 FQNEAQ (reference sequence). This CDR3 contains 17 residues. Between the trimmed V and J ends, which lost 1 base and 6 bases, there was a span of 16 bases. CDR3 in amino acids: CASSLGPGDHGNSPLHF. CDR3 DNA sequence: TGTGCCAGCAGCTTAGGGCCAGGGGATCACGGTAATTCACCCCTCCACTTT.

This clonotype has just a few counts. The genes are TRBV7-2 and TRBJ2-1; D uncertain. The CDR3 consists of 17 residues. V lost 5 bases, J lost 4 bases, and 21 bases lay in between. Germline values: CDR1 SGHTA, CDR2 FQGNSA. CDR3 region: CASSPDRHWEFYNEQFF. In DNA form, the CDR3 reads TGTGCCAGCAGCCCCGACCGGCACTGGGAATTTTACAATGAGCAGTTCTTC. The variable domain in full, completed from reference TRBV7-2 and TRBJ2-1, reads GAGVSQSPSNKVTEKGKDVELRCDPISGHTALYWYRQSLGQGLEFLIYFQGNSAPDKSGLPSDRFSAERTGGSVSTLTIQRTQQEDSAVYLCASSPDRHWEFYNEQFFGPGTRLTVL.

The genes are TRBV6-2 or TRBV6-3 and TRBJ2-7; possibly TRBD2 for D (5 bases). Between the trimmed V and J ends, which lost 8 bases and 6 bases, there was a span of 14 bases. Germline V gene sequence: CDR1 MNHEY, CDR2 SVGEGT. This CDR3 comprises 12 residues. This CDR3 reads CASSDAGGEQYF. In nucleotides, the CDR3 is TGTGCCAGCTCAGATGCAGGAGGCGAGCAGTACTTC.

CDR3 protein: CASYRPSGGEQETQYF. In nucleotides, the CDR3 is TGTGCCAGCTATCGACCTAGCGGGGGAGAGCAAGAGACCCAGTACTTC. J is TRBJ2-5 and V is TRBV4-2, with 10 bases aligning to TRBD2. Germline V gene data show CDR1 as LGHNA and CDR2 as YNFKEQ. J was trimmed by 2 bases and V by 8 bases; bases with no gene match: 11. This CDR3 spans 16 amino acids.

This clonotype was counted between two and nine times. The chain couples TRBV7-7 to TRBJ2-7, with D possibly TRBD2 on 5 matching bases. This CDR3 is 13 amino acids long. V was trimmed by 5 bases and J by 6 bases, leaving 14 bases between them. The germline CDR1 and CDR2 sequences are SSHAT and FNYEAQ (reference sequence). This CDR3 is CASSPTPSGEQYF. CDR3 in DNA: TGTGCCAGCAGCCCAACCCCGAGCGGCGAGCAGTACTTC.

This clonotype was counted between two and nine times. J is TRBJ1-2 and V is TRBV28; perhaps TRBD1 as D (5 bases). The CDR3 extends over 14 amino acids. Per the germline V gene, CDR1 is MDHEN and CDR2 is SYDVKM. Trimming stripped 6 bases from V and 6 bases from J, with 17 bases between. CDR3 residues: CASRSGREGHGYTF. The CDR3 coding sequence is TGTGCCAGCAGGAGCGGCAGGGAGGGGCATGGCTACACCTTC.

The table lists this clonotype with many counts. The chain links TRBV6-6 to TRBJ1-4, with D unclear. From germline, CDR1 is MNHNY and CDR2 SVGAGI (reference sequence). The CDR3 has 13 residues. V was clipped by 10 bases and J by 3 bases, with 12 bases between them. CDR3 loop: CATWPGPNEKLFF. In nucleotides, the CDR3 is TGTGCCACCTGGCCGGGCCCTAATGAAAAACTGTTTTTT.